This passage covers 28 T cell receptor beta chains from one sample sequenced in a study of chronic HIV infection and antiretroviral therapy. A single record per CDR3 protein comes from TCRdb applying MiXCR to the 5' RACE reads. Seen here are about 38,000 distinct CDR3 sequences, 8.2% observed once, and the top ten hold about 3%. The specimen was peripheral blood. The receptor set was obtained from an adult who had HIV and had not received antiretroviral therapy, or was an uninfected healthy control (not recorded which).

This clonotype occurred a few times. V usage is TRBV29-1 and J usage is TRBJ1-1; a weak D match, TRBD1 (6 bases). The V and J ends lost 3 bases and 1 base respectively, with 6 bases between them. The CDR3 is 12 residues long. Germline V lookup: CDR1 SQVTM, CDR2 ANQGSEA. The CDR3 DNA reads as TGCAGCGTTGACAGGGGGAACACTGAAGCTTTCTTT. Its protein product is CSVDRGNTEAFF. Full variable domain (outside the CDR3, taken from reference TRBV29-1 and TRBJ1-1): SAVISQKPSRDICQRGTSLTIQCQVDSQVTMMFWYRQQPGQSLTLIATANQGSEATYESGFVIDKFPISRPNLTFSTLTVSNMSPEDSSIYLCSVDRGNTEAFFGQGTRLTVV.

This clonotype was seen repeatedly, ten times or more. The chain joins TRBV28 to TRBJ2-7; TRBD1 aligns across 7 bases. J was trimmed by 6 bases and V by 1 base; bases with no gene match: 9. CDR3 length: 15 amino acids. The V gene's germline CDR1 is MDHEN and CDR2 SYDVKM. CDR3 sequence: CASSLLQGWYGEQYF. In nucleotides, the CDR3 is TGTGCCAGCAGTTTATTACAGGGGTGGTACGGCGAGCAGTACTTC.

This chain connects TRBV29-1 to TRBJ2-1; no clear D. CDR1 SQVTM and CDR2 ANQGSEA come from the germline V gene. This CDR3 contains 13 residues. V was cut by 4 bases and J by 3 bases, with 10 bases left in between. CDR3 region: CSVADQSYNEQFF. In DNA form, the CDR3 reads TGCAGCGTTGCGGACCAAAGCTACAATGAGCAGTTCTTC.

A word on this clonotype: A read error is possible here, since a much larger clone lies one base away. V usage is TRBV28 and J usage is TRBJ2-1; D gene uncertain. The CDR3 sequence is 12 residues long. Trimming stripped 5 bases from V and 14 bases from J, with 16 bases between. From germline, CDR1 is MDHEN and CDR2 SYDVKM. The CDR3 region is CASSPPGSAKFF. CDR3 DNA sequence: TGTGCCAGCAGTCCACCCGGATCCGCCAAGTTCTTC.

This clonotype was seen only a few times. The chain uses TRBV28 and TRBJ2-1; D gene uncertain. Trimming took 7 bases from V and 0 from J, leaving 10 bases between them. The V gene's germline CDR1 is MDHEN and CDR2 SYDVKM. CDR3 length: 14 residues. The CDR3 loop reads CASNSESSYNEQFF. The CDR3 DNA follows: TGTGCCAGCAACTCAGAAAGCTCCTACAATGAGCAGTTCTTC.

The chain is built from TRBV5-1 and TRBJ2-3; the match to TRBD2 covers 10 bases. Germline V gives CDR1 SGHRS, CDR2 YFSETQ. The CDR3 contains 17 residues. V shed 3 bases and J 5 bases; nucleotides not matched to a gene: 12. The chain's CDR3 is CASSSSLAGASVDTQYF. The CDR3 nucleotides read TGCGCCAGCAGCTCATCTCTAGCGGGAGCTTCTGTAGATACGCAGTATTTT.

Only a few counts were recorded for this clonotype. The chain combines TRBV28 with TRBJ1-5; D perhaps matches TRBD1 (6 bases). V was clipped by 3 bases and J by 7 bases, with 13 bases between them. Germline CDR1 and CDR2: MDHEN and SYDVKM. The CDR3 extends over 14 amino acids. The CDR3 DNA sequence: TGTGCCAGCAGTTTGGGGGGCCCAAGGCAGCCCCAGCATTTT. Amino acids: CASSLGGPRQPQHF. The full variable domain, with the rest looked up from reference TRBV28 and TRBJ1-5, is DVKVTQSSRYLVKRTGEKVFLECVQDMDHENMFWYRQDPGLGLRLIYFSYDVKMKEKGDIPEGYSVSREKKERFSLILESASTNQTSMYLCASSLGGPRQPQHFGDGTRLSIL.

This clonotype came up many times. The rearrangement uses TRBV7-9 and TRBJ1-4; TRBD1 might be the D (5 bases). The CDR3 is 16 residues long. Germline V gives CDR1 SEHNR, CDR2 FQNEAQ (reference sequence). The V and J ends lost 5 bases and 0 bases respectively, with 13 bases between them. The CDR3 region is CASSKGRYATNEKLFF. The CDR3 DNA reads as TGTGCCAGCAGCAAGGGACGCTATGCAACTAATGAAAAACTGTTTTTT.

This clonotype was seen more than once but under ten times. The CDR3 region has the DNA TGTGCCAGCATTCCGGGACAGGGGATTACCTTCTCTGGAAACACCATATATTTT. Its translation: CASIPGQGITFSGNTIYF. The chain joins TRBV28 to TRBJ1-3, with TRBD1 matching over 10 bases. The CDR3 is 18 residues long. The J segment lost 0 bases and the V segment lost 7 bases, leaving 12 bases of the junction unmatched. Looked up from germline, CDR1 is MDHEN and CDR2 is SYDVKM.

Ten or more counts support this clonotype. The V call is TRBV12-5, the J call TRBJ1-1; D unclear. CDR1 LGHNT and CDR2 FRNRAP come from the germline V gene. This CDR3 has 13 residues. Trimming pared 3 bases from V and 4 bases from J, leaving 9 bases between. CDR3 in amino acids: CASGFVGVTEAFF. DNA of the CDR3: TGTGCTAGTGGTTTTGTGGGCGTCACTGAAGCTTTCTTT.

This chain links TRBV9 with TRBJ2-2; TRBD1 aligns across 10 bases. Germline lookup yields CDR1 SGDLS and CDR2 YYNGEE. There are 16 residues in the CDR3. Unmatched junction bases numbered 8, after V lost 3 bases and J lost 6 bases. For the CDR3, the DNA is TGTGCCAGCAGCGCACGGGACAGGGGAGGGTCCGGGGAGCTGTTTTTT. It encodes CASSARDRGGSGELFF.

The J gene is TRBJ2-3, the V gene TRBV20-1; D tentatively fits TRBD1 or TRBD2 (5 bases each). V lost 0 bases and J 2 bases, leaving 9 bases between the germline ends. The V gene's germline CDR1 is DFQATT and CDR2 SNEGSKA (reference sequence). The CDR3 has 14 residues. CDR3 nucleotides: TGCAGTGCTAGAGACCCCGGGGCCACAGATACGCAGTATTTT. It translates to CSARDPGATDTQYF.

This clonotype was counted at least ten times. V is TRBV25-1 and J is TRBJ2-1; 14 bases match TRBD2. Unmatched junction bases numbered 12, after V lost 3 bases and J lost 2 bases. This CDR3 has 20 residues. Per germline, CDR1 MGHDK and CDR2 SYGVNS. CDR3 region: CASSESGTSGRNLAYNEQFF. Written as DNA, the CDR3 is TGTGCCAGCAGTGAGTCCGGGACTAGCGGGAGAAATTTGGCCTACAATGAGCAGTTCTTC.

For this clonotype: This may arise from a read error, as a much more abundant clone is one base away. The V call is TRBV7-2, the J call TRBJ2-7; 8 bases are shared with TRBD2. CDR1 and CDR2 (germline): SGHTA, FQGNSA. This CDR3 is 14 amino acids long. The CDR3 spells CVSSSGTSWYEQYF. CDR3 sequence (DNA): TGTGTCAGCAGCTCCGGGACTAGTTGGTACGAGCAGTACTTC.

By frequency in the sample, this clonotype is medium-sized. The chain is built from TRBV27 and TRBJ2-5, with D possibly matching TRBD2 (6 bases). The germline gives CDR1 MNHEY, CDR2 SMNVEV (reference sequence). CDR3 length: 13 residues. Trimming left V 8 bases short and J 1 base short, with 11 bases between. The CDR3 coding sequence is TGTGCCAGCGGGAGGAGACCCCAAGAGACCCAGTACTTC. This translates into CASGRRPQETQYF.

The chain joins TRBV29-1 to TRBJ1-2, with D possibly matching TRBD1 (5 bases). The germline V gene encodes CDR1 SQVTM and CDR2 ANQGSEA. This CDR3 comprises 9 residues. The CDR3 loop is CSVGEGFTF. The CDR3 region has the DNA TGCAGTGTAGGGGAGGGTTTCACCTTC.

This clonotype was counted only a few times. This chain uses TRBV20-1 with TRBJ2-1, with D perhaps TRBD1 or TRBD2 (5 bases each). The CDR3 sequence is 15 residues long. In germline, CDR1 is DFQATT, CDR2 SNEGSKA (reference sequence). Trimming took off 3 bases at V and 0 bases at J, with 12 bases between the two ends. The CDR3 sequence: CSARPGTGSYNEQFF. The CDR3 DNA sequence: TGCAGTGCTAGGCCAGGGACGGGCTCCTACAATGAGCAGTTCTTC.

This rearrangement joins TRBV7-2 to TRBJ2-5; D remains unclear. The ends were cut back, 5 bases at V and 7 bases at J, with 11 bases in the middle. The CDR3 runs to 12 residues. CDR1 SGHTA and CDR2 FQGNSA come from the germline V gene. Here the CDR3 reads CASSLVFGTQYF. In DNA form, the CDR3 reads TGTGCCAGCAGCCTAGTTTTTGGGACCCAGTACTTC.

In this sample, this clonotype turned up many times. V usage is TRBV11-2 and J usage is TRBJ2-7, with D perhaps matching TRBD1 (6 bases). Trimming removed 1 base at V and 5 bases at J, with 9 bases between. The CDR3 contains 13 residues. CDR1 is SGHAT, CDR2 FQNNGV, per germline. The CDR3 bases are TGTGCCAGCAGCTTAGTGTCAGGGGACGAGCAGTACTTC. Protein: CASSLVSGDEQYF.

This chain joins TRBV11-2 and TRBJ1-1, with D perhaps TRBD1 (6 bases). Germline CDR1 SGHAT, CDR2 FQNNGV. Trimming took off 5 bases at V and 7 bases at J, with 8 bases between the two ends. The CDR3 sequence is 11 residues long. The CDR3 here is CASSPGVEAFF. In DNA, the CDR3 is TGTGCCAGCAGCCCAGGGGTTGAAGCTTTCTTT.

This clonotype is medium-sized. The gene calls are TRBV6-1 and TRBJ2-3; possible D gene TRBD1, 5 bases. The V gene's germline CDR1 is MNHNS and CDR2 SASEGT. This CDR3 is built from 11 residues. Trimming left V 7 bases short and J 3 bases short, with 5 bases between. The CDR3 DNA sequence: TGTGCCAGCAAGGGGACAGATACGCAGTATTTT. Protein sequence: CASKGTDTQYF.

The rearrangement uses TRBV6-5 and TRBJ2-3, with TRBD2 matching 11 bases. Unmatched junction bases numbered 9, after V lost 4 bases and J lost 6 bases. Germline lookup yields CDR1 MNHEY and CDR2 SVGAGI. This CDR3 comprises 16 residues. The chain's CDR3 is CASSSVSGRATDTQYF. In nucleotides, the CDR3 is TGTGCCAGCAGTTCTGTTAGCGGGAGGGCCACGGATACGCAGTATTTT.

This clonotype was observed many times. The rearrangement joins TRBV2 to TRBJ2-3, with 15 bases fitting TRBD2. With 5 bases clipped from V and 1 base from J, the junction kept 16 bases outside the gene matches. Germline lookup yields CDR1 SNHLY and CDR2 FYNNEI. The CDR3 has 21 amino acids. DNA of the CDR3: TGTGCCAGCAGTCCCTTTTTCGGCGGACTAGCGGGAGGGGAACGCACAGATACGCAGTATTTT. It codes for CASSPFFGGLAGGERTDTQYF.

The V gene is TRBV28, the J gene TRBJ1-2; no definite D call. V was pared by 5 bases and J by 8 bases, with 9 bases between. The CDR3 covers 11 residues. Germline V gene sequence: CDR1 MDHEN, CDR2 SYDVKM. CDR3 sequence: CASSPGGGYTF. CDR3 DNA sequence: TGTGCCAGCAGTCCAGGAGGAGGCTACACCTTC.

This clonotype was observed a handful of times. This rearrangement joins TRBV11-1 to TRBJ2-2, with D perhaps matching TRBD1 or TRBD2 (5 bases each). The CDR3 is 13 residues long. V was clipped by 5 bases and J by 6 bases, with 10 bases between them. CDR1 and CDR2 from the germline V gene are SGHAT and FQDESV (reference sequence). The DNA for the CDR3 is TGTGCCAGCAGCCTCATGGGGGCCGGGGAGCTGTTTTTT. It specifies CASSLMGAGELFF.

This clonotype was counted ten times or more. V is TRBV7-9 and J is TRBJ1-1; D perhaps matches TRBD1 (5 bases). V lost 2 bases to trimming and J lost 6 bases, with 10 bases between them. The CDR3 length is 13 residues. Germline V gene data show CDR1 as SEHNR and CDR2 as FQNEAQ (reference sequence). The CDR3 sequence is CASSLQGTAEAFF. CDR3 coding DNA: TGTGCCAGCAGCTTACAGGGTACCGCTGAAGCTTTCTTT.

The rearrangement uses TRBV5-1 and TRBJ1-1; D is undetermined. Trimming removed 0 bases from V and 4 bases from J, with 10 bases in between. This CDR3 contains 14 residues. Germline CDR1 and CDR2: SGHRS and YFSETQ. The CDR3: CASSLAGMSTEAFF. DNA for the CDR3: TGCGCCAGCAGCTTGGCCGGGATGTCCACTGAAGCTTTCTTT. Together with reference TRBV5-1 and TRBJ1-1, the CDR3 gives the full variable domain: KAGVTQTPRYLIKTRGQQVTLSCSPISGHRSVSWYQQTPGQGLQFLFEYFSETQRNKGNFPGRFSGRQFSNSRSEMNVSTLELGDSALYLCASSLAGMSTEAFFGQGTRLTVV.

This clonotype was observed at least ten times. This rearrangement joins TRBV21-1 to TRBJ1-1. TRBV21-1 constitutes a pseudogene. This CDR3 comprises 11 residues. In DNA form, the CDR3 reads TGTGCCAGCAGGCCAGAGGGTGAAGCTTTCTTT. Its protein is CASRPEGEAFF.